This T cell receptor (beta chain) was retrieved from a study of blood T cell repertoires in COVID-19. Study in general: The study drew acute and convalescent COVID-19 samples from the United States, Italy and Spain. In each case, the material was cDNA or gDNA derived from T cells, B-cell-depleted T cells, or PBMCs.

Per the original methods: By means of reference gene primer amplification, nucleated cell counts were estimated. The table came from immunoSEQ multiplex PCR; TCRdb's copy has only in-frame clones and leaves some out. That table supplies the V and J calls and clone size; D and trimming were determined from the DNA. The table includes over 250,000 clones, about 89% detected once. CDR3 length: 10 amino acids. The V end was cut by 7 bases, the J end by 8 bases, with 9 bases between. From germline, CDR1 is DFQATT and CDR2 SNEGSKA (reference sequence). The sequence was collected from a woman aged 55 to 70 with acute or convalescent COVID-19. The rearrangement uses TRBV20-1 and TRBJ2-1; D unresolved. The source material was peripheral blood. The CDR3 is CSVPTYEQFF. CDR3 in DNA: TGCAGTGTCCCTACTTATGAGCAGTTCTTC.